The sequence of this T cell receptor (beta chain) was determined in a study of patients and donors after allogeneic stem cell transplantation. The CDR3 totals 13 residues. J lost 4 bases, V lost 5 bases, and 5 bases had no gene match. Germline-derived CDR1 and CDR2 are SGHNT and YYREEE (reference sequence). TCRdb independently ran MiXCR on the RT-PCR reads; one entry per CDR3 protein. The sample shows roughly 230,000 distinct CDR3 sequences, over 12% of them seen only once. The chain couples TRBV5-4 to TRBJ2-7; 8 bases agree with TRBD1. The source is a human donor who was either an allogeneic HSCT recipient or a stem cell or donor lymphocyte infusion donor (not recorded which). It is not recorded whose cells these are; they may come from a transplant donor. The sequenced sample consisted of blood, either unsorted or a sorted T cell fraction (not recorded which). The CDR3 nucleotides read TGTGCCAGCAGAGACAGGGGAGGTTACGAGCAGTACTTC. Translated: CASRDRGGYEQYF.